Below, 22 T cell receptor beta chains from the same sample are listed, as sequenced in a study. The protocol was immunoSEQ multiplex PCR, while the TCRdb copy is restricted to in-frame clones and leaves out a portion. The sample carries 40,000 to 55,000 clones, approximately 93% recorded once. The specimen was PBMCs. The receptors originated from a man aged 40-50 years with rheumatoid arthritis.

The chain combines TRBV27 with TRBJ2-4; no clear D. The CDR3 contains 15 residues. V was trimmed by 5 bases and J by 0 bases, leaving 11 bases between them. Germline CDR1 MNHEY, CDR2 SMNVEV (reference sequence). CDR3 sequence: CASSLGPLAKNIQYF. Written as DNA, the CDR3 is TGTGCCAGCAGTCTTGGGCCTTTAGCCAAAAACATTCAGTACTTC.

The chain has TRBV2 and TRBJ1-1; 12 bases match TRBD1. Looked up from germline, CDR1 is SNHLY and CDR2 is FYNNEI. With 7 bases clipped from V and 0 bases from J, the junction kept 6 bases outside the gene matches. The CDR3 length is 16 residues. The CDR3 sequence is CASMGQGAAMNTEAFF. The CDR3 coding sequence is TGTGCCAGCATGGGACAGGGGGCCGCGATGAACACTGAAGCTTTCTTT.

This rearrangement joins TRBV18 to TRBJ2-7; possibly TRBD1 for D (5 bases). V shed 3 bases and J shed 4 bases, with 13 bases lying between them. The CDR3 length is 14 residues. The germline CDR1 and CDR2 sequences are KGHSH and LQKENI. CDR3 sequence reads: CASSPQGLGYEQYF. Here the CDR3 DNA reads TGTGCCAGCTCACCGCAGGGATTAGGTTACGAGCAGTACTTC.

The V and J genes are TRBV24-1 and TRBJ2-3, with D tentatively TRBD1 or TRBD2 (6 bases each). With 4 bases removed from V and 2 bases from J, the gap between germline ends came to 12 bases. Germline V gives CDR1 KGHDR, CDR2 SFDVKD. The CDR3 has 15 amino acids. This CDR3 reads CATSEGGILTDTQYF. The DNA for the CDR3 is TGTGCCACCAGTGAAGGGGGGATCCTCACAGATACGCAGTATTTT.

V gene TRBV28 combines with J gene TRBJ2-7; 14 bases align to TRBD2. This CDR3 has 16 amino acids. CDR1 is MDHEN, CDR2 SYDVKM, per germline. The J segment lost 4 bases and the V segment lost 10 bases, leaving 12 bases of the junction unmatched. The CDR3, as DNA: TGTGCCACCATAGGGACTAGCGGGAGCGGCTCTTACGAGCAGTACTTC. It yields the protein CATIGTSGSGSYEQYF.

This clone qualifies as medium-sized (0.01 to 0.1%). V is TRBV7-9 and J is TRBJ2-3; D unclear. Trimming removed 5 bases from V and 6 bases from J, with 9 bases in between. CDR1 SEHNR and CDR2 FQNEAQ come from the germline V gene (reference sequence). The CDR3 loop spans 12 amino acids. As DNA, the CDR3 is TGTGCCAGCAGCCTCCTCACGGATACGCAGTATTTT. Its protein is CASSLLTDTQYF.

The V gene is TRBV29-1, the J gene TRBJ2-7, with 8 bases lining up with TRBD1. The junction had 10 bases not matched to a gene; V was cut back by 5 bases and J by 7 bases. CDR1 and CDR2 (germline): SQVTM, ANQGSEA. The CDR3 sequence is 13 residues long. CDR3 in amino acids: CSVTGQGAREQYF. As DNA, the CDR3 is TGCAGCGTTACCGGGCAGGGGGCGCGAGAGCAGTACTTC.

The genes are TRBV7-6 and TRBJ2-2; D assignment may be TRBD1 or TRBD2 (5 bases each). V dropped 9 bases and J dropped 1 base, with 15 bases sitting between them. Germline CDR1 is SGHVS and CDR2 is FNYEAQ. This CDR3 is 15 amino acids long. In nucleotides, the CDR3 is TGTGCCAGTAGGGGACGCCAACAGAACACCGGGGAGCTGTTTTTT. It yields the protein CASRGRQQNTGELFF.

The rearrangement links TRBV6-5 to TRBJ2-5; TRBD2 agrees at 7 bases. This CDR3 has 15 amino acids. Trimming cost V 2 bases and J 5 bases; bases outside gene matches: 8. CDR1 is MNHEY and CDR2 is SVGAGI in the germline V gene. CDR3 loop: CASSYREAGVETQYF. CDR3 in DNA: TGTGCCAGCAGTTACCGGGAGGCGGGAGTGGAGACCCAGTACTTC.

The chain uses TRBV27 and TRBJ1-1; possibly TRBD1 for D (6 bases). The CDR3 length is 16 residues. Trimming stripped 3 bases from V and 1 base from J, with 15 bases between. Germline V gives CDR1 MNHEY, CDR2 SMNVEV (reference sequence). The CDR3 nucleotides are TGTGCCAGCAGTTTGCCCCCTGGGGGGCGGAACACTGAAGCTTTCTTT. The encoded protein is CASSLPPGGRNTEAFF.

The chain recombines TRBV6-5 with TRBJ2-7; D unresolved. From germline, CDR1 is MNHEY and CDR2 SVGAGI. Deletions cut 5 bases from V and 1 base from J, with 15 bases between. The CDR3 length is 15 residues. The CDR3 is CASSQRPHLSYEQYF. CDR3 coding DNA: TGTGCCAGCAGTCAGAGACCTCATTTATCCTACGAGCAGTACTTC.

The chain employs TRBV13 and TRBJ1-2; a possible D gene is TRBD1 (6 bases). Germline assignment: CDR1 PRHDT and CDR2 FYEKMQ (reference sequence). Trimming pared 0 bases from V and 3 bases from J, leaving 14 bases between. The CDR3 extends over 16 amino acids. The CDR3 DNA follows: TGTGCCAGCAGCTTAGGCCGGGGGGCGGCCCACTATGGCTACACCTTC. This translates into CASSLGRGAAHYGYTF.

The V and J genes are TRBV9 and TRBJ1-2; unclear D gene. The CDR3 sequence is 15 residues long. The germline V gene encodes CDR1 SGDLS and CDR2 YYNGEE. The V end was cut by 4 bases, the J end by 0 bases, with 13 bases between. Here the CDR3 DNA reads TGTGCCAGCAGCAAAACAGTTCCCGCTAACTATGGCTACACCTTC. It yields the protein CASSKTVPANYGYTF. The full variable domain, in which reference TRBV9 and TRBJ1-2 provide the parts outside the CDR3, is DSGVTQTPKHLITATGQRVTLRCSPRSGDLSVYWYQQSLDQGLQFLIQYYNGEERAKGNILERFSAQQFPDLHSELNLSSLELGDSALYFCASSKTVPANYGYTFGSGTRLTVV.

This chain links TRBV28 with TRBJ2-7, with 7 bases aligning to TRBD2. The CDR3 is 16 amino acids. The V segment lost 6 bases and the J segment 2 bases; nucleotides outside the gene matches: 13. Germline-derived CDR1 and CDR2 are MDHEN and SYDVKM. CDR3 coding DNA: TGTGCCAGCAGGACGTTCGGGCGGGGGTTCACCTACGAGCAGTACTTC. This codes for CASRTFGRGFTYEQYF.

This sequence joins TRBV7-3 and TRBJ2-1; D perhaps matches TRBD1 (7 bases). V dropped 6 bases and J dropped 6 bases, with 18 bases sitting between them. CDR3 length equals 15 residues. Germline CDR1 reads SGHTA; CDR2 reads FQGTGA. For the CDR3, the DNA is TGTGCCAGCAGTACGATGGGCAGGGGGGCCAATGAGCAGTTCTTC. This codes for CASSTMGRGANEQFF.

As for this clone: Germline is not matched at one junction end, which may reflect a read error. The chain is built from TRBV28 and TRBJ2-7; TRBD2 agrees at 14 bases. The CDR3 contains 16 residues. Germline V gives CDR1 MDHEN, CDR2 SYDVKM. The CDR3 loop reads CASRTSGRAVTYVQYF. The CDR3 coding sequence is TGTGCCAGCAGGACTAGCGGGAGGGCCGTGACATACGTGCAGTACTTC.

The CDR3: CASSYSTAEQPQHF. The CDR3 DNA reads as TGTGCCAGCAGTTACTCGACGGCAGAGCAGCCCCAGCATTTT. This chain links TRBV6-2 or TRBV6-3 with TRBJ1-5; D is ambiguous. The CDR3 loop spans 14 amino acids. The germline V gene has CDR1 MNHEY and CDR2 SVGEGT. Trimming shortened V by 0 bases and J by 7 bases, and 10 bases separated the two germline ends.

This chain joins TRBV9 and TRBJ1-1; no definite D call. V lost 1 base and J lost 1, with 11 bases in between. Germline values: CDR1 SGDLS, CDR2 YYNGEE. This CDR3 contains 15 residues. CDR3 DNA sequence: TGTGCCAGCAGCGTAAGCTCCGGAGGGAACACTGAAGCTTTCTTT. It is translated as CASSVSSGGNTEAFF.

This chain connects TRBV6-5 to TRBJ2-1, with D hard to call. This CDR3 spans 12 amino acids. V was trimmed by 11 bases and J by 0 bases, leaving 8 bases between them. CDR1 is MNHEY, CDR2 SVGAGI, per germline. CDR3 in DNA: TGTGCCGGAGCTATCTCCTACAATGAGCAGTTCTTC. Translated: CAGAISYNEQFF.

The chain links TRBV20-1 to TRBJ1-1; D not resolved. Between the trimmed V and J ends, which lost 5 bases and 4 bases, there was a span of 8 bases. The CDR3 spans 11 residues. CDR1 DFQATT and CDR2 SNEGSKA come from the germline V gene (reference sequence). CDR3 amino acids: CSAEEGTEAFF. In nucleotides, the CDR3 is TGCAGTGCTGAGGAAGGCACTGAAGCTTTCTTT.

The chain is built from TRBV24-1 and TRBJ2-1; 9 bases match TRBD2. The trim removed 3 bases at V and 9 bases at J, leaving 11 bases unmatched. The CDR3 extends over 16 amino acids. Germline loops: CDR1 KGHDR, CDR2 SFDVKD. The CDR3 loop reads CATSDTAGGFGGEQFF. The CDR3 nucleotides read TGTGCCACCAGTGATACCGCGGGAGGGTTTGGAGGTGAGCAGTTCTTC.

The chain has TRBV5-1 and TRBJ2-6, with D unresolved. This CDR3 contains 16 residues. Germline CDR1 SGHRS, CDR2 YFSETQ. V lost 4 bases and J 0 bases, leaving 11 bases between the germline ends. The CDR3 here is CASSLKATSGANVLTF. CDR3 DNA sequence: TGCGCCAGCAGCCTCAAGGCAACCTCTGGGGCCAACGTCCTGACTTTC.